The table lists the clone carrying this TCR beta chain with many counts. What it binds is unknown. This CDR3 region has 15 residues. Trimming removed 2 bases at V and 8 bases at J, with 19 bases between. CDR1 SGHDT and CDR2 YYEEEE come from the germline V gene. iRepertoire HTBI primers and Arm-PCR of CDR3 regions built TCR beta libraries. TCRdb used MiXCR to reprocess the multiplex PCR reads, holding one entry per CDR3 protein. Of around 300,000 distinct CDR3 sequences in the sample, 20% to 25% were seen once. The entry originates in a study of regulatory T cells in long-lasting Graves disease. Study-level findings and limits: The TCR repertoire of persistent Graves' patients was less diverse than that of newly diagnosed ones.

As to time point: persistent/refractory GD, antithyroid drugs over 5 years with positive TRAb. Isolated PBMC RNA provided the starting material for the TCR library. EDTA tubes were used for drawing approximately 9 milliliters of peripheral blood. The starting material was peripheral blood mononuclear cells (PBMCs), obtained when the disease was refractory, from a patient treated with antithyroid drugs. The rearrangement uses TRBV5-6 and TRBJ1-2, with TRBD1 as a possible D gene (5 bases). The receptor was isolated from a female donor with Graves disease. Written as DNA, the CDR3 is TGTGCCAGCAGCTTAGCCGTCGGTCAGGGCTTGGGCTACACCTTC. Its protein is CASSLAVGQGLGYTF. Supplemented by reference TRBV5-6 and TRBJ1-2, the full variable domain reads DAGVTQSPTHLIKTRGQQVTLRCSPKSGHDTVSWYQQALGQGPQFIFQYYEEEERQRGNFPDRFSGHQFPNYSSELNVNALLLGDSALYLCASSLAVGQGLGYTFGSGTRLTVV.